One and the same sample provided the 9 T cell receptor beta chains below, sequenced in a study of blood T cell repertoires in COVID-19. This table comes from immunoSEQ multiplex PCR, and its TCRdb copy is limited to in-frame clones, with some not included. The sample shows about 220,000 clones, about four fifths of them seen only once. The sequencing sample was made of peripheral blood. The receptors were gathered from a woman aged 40 to 50 with active or convalescent COVID-19.

The V call is TRBV19, the J call TRBJ1-5; D is perhaps TRBD1 (5 bases). Trimming shortened V by 3 bases and J by 7 bases, and 13 bases separated the two germline ends. The CDR3 contains 14 residues. Germline V CDR1 and CDR2: LNHDA, SQIVND (reference sequence). The CDR3 loop reads CASSISRRDQPQHF. CDR3 nucleotides: TGTGCCAGTAGTATTTCCAGGCGGGACCAGCCCCAGCATTTT.

Of note for this clone: Other nucleotide sequences in the sample specify the same CDR3. CDR3 residues: CASSLDRGTDTQYF. Written as DNA, the CDR3 is TGTGCCAGCAGCTTAGATCGGGGCACAGATACGCAGTATTTT. The chain couples TRBV7-2 to TRBJ2-3; D uncertain. The CDR3 runs to 14 residues. Looked up from germline, CDR1 is SGHTA and CDR2 is FQGNSA. V was trimmed by 1 base and J by 1 base, leaving 6 bases between them.

The count of this clone is one. The chain has TRBV11-3 and TRBJ2-1; D possibly corresponds to TRBD2 (5 bases). The CDR3 loop spans 13 amino acids. CDR1 is SGHNT, CDR2 YENEEA, per germline. The ends were cut back, 0 bases at V and 7 bases at J, with 7 bases in the middle. In DNA form, the CDR3 reads TGTGCCAGCAGCTTAGATCGGAGGAATGAGCAGTTCTTC. Encoded protein: CASSLDRRNEQFF.

The V and J genes are TRBV30 and TRBJ1-4; D is perhaps TRBD1 (6 bases). V was pared by 7 bases and J by 8 bases, with 17 bases between. Germline V gene lookup returns CDR1 GTSNPN and CDR2 SVGIG (reference sequence). CDR3 size: 13 residues. CDR3 loop: CASTDSWKEKLFF. The DNA of the CDR3 is TGTGCCTCGACGGACAGCTGGAAGGAAAAACTGTTTTTT. Looking up the rest from reference TRBV30 and TRBJ1-4 gives the full variable domain: SQTIHQWPATLVQPVGSPLSLECTVEGTSNPNLYWYRQAAGRGLQLLFYSVGIGQISSEVPQNLSASRPQDRQFILSSKKLLLSDSGFYLCASTDSWKEKLFFGSGTQLSVL.

This clone has just a few counts. The chain links TRBV4-2 to TRBJ2-3, with 8 bases matching TRBD2. Germline lookup yields CDR1 LGHNA and CDR2 YNFKEQ. V lost 0 bases and J lost 1; bases outside the gene matches: 6. The CDR3 spans 17 residues. CDR3 amino acids: CASSQDRWRGGTDTQYF. For the CDR3, the DNA is TGTGCCAGCAGCCAAGATCGTTGGCGGGGGGGCACAGATACGCAGTATTTT.

V and J are TRBV5-1 and TRBJ1-1, with 9 bases matching TRBD1. This CDR3 has 18 residues. Germline V gene data show CDR1 as SGHRS and CDR2 as YFSETQ. Germline trimming cut 5 bases from V and 0 bases from J; bases unmatched to any gene: 14. The DNA of the CDR3 is TGCGCCAGCAGATCTGGGGGACCGGGACAGGGATTGAACACTGAAGCTTTCTTT. Its translation: CASRSGGPGQGLNTEAFF.

The chain recombines TRBV10-3 with TRBJ1-1; 8 bases are a match to TRBD1. Per the germline V gene, CDR1 is ENHRY and CDR2 is SYGVKD. The CDR3 extends over 12 amino acids. V gave up 10 bases and J gave up 3 bases; unmatched junction bases: 4. The CDR3 nucleotides are TGTGCCACCTCGACAGGGGACACTGAAGCTTTCTTT. This gives the protein CATSTGDTEAFF.

The genes are TRBV30 and TRBJ2-1, with 12 bases identical to TRBD2. The CDR3 is made up of 14 amino acids. Germline V gives CDR1 GTSNPN, CDR2 SVGIG (reference sequence). The V and J ends lost 4 bases and 6 bases, in that order; junction bases with no gene match: 4. CDR3 sequence: CAWNGLAGPNEQFF. Here the CDR3 DNA reads TGTGCCTGGAATGGACTAGCGGGACCCAATGAGCAGTTCTTC.

The chain carries TRBV4-1 and TRBJ1-2; D gene uncertain. Germline V gene data show CDR1 as MGHRA and CDR2 as YSYEKL. There are 13 residues in the CDR3. Trimming shortened V by 4 bases and J by 8 bases, and 14 bases separated the two germline ends. The DNA for the CDR3 is TGCGCCAGCAGCCCACTCCAGAGGGCGGGCTACACCTTC. Its protein product is CASSPLQRAGYTF.